The clone carrying this T cell receptor beta chain was picked up one time. No antigen is known for it. Its ends do not fully match the called genes, so a read error is possible. CDR3 length: 19 amino acids. The germline CDR1 and CDR2 sequences are SGHAT and FQNNGV. The data stem from a study of graft-versus-host responses after intestinal transplantation. Background on the study: For approximately 3 years after anti-thymocyte globulin induction, all recipients took tacrolimus and steroids.

Study conclusions and caveats: Early declines in HvG clones that occurred post-transplant were associated with peak circulating GvH clone levels.

This table comes from immunoSEQ multiplex PCR, and its TCRdb copy is limited to in-frame clones, with some not included. The data hold about 100,000 clones, with about 88% observed a single time. This specimen was unstimulated CD4+ T cells sorted from spleen or lymph node cells, taken before transplant. The chain couples TRBV11-2 to TRBJ1-6, with D uncertain. The origin of this receptor is a human donor who was the organ donor for an intestinal transplant. CDR3 sequence: CASRLGGQTLSSYNSPLHF. The CDR3, as DNA: TGTGCCAGCAGATTAGGAGGGCAGACCCTGAGCTCCTATAATTCACCCCTCCACTTT.